This TCR beta chain emerged from a study of T cell responses to AZD1222 COVID-19 vaccine. Whole-study findings and limits: Donors skewed white British and female; clonal diversity was possibly underestimated. Reportedly, nearly half of unique spike TCRs recognized epitopes outside B.1.351/B.1.1.7 mutations. Spike-spanning, vaccine-associated CD4 TCRs were dominant at 160-218 and 743-854.

CDR3 length equals 15 residues. Trimming stripped 0 bases from V and 8 bases from J, with 14 bases between. Germline V gene lookup returns CDR1 SGHRS and CDR2 YFSETQ. Concerning this clone itself: What it binds is not known.

Assay: immunoSEQ multiplex PCR; the TCRdb copy retains only in-frame clones and omits some. The sample carries approximately 150,000 clones, around 90% recorded once. The source is an adult who received the AZD1222 COVID-19 vaccine. V usage is TRBV5-1 and J usage is TRBJ1-4; D call uncertain. The specimen comprised peripheral blood, sampled 28 days after the second AZD1222 dose. The CDR3 reads CASSLVGIYDEKLFF. The CDR3 coding sequence is TGCGCCAGCAGCTTGGTGGGGATTTACGACGAAAAACTGTTTTTT.